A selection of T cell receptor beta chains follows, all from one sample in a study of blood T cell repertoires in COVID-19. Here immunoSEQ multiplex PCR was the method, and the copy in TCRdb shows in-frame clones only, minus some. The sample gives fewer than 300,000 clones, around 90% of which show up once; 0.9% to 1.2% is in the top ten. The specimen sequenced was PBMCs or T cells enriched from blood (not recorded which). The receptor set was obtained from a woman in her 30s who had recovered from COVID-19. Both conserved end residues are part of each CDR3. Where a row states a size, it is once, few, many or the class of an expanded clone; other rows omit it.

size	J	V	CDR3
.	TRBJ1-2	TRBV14	CASSLNSGYGYTF
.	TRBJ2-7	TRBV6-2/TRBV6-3	CASSYSITGTSDYEQYF
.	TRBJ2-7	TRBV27	CASSLLAGGPDEQYF
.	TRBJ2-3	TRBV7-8	CASSPKLAGTPDTQYF
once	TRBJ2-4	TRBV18	CASSPPFRADIQYF
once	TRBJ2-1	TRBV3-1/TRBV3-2	CASSQRLATYNEQFF
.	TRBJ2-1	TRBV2	CASSDGTGGSPYNEQFF
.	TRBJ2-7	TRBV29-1	CSVVRAGNYEQYF
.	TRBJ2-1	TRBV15	CATRKRSGNEQFF
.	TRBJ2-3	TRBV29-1	CSVAAPTQYF
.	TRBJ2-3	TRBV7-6	CASSSDRGTDTQYF
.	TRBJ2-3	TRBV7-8	CASSLGAYTDTQYF
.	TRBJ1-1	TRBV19	CASSISAMNTEAFF
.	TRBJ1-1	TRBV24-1	CATKETANTEAFF
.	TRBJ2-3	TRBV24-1	CATSDTGGTDTQYF
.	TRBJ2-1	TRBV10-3	CAISADNEQFF
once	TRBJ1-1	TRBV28	CASSPSGGREAFF
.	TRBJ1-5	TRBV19	CASSRGQGRNQPQHF
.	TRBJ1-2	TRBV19	CASRQGAGYGYTF
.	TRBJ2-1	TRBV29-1	CSVEEVGAGNEQFF
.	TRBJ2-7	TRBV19	CASSIGDRETEQYF
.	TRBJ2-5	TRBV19	CASRGIGAGETQYF
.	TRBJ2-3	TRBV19	CASSPLAGDADTQYF
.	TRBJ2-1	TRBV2	CASRDTSGRDYNEQFF
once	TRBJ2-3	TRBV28	CASSWAGGGSMFRTDTQYF
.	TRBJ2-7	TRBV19	CASTHTGADYEQYF
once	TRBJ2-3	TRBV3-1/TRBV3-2	CASSQWKRASTDTQYF
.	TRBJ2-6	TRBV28	CASSLYGAGVSGANVLTF
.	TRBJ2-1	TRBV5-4	CASSLARGRFGAEQFF
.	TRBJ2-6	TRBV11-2	CASRRPGQGTSGANVLTF
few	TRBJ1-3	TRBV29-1	CSGRDLNTIYF
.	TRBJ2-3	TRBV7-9	CASSLTDTQYF
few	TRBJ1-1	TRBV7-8	CASSLALQGVAEAFF
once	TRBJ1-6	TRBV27	CASSFTGFSYNSPLHF
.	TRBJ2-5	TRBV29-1	CTILATGVETQYF
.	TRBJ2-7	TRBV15	CATSRDRVLNLYEQYF
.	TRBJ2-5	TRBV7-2	CASSLAEVTETQYF
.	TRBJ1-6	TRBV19	CASRPKQGQKFNSPLHF
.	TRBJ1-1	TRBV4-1	CASTWGGVENTEAFF
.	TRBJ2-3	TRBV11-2	CASSLRAHSGGTDTQYF